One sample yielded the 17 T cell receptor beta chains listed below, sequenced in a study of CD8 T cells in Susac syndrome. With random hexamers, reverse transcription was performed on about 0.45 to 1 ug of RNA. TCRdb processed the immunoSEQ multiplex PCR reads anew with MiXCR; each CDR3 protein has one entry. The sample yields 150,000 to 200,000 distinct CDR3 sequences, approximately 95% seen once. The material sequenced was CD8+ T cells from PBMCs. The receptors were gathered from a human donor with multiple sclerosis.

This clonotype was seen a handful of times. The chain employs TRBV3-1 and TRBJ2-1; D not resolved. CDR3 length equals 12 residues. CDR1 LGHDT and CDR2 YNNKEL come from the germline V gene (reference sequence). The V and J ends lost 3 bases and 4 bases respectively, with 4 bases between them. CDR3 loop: CASSHLYNEQFF. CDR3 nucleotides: TGTGCCAGCAGCCACCTTTACAATGAGCAGTTCTTC.

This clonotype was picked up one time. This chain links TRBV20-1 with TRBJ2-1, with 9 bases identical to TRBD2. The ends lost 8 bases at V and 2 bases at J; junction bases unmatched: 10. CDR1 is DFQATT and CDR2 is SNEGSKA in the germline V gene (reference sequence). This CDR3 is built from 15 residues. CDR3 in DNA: TGCAGTAGAGGTGTTAGCGGGAGACCCTACAATGAGCAGTTCTTC. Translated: CSRGVSGRPYNEQFF.

CDR3 sequence (DNA): TGTGCCACCAGCAGGGAAAACGGGAGGATCCCCTACAATGAGCAGTTCTTC. Translated, it gives CATSRENGRIPYNEQFF. This chain links TRBV15 with TRBJ2-1; 7 bases fit TRBD2. Losses at the gene ends were 3 bases for V and 2 bases for J; bases not matched to a gene: 10. Germline CDR1 LNHNV, CDR2 YYDKDF (reference sequence). CDR3 length: 17 residues.

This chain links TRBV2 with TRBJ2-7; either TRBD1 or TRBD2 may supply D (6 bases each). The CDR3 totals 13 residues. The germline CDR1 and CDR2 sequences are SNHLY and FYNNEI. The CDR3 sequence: CAFGGGSSYEQYF. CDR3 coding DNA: TGTGCTTTCGGAGGGGGGTCCTCCTACGAGCAGTACTTC.

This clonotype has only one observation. The CDR3 bases are TGTGCCAGCAGCTTATCAGGGAACACCGGGGAGCTGTTTTTT. Its protein product is CASSLSGNTGELFF. V and J are TRBV7-6 and TRBJ2-2, with no clear D. CDR1 and CDR2 from the germline V gene are SGHVS and FNYEAQ. The CDR3 is 14 amino acids. Trimming took 2 bases from V and 1 from J, leaving 5 bases between them.

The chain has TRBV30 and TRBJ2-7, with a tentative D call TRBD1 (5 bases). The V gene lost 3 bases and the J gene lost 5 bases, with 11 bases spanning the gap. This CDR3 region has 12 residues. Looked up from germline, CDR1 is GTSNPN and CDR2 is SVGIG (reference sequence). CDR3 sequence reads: CAWSVQENEQYF. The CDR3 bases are TGTGCCTGGAGCGTACAGGAGAACGAGCAGTACTTC.

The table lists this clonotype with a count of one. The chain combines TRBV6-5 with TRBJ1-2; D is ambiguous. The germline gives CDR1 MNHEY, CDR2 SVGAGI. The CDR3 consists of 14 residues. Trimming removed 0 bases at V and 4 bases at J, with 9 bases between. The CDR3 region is CASSYSENLYGYTF. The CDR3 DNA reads TGTGCCAGCAGTTACTCGGAAAACCTCTATGGCTACACCTTC.

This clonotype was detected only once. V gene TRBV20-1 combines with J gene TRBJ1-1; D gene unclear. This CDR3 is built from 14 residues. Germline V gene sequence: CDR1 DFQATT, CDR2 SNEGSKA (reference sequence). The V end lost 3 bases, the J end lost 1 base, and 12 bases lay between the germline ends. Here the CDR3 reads CSASLFRRNTEAFF. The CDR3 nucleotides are TGCAGTGCTAGCCTGTTCCGAAGGAACACTGAAGCTTTCTTT.

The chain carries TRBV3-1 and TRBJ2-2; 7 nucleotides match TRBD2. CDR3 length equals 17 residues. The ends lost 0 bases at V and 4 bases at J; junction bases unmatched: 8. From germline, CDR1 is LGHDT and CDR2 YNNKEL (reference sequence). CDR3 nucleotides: TGTGCCAGCAGCCAAGAGCTTAGGTCTAGCGGCACCGGGGAGCTGTTTTTT. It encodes CASSQELRSSGTGELFF.

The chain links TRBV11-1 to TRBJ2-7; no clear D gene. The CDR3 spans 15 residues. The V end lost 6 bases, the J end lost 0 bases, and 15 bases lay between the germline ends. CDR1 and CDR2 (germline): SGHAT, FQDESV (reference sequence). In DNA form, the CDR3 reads TGTGCCAGCAGTCATCCCCCGGCGCACTCCTACGAGCAGTACTTC. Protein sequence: CASSHPPAHSYEQYF.

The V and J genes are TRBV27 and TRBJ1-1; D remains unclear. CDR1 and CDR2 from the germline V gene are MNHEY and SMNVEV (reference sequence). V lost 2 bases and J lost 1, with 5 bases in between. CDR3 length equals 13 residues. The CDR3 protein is CASSLQENTEAFF. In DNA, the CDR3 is TGTGCCAGCAGTTTACAGGAGAACACTGAAGCTTTCTTT.

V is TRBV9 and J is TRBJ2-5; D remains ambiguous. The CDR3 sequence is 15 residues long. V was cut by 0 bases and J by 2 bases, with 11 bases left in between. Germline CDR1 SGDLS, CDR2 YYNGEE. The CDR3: CASSVVGAPQETQYF. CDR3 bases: TGTGCCAGCAGCGTAGTCGGAGCCCCGCAAGAGACCCAGTACTTC.

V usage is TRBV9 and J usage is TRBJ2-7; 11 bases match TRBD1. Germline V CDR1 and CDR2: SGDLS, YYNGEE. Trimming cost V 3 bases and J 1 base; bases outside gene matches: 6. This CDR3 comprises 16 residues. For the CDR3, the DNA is TGTGCCAGCAGCGGCGGGACAGGGGGGGTTTCCTACGAGCAGTACTTC. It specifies CASSGGTGGVSYEQYF.

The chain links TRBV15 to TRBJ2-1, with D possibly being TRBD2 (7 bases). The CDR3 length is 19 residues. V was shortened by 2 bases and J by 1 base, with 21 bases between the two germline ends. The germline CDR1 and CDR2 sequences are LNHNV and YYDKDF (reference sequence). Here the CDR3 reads CATSRPPGGLLGSYNEQFF. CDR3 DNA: TGTGCCACCAGCAGACCGCCGGGGGGCCTCCTAGGGTCCTACAATGAGCAGTTCTTC.

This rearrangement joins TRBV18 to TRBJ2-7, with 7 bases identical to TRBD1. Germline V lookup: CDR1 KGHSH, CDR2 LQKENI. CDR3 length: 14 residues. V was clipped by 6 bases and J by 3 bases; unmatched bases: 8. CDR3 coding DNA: TGTGCCAGCTCGTTGGACAGGAACCACTACGAGCAGTACTTC. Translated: CASSLDRNHYEQYF.

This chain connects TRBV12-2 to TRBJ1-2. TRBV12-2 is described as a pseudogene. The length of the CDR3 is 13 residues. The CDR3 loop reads CASRLKQPYGYTF. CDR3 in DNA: TGTGCAAGTCGCTTAAAGCAGCCATATGGCTACACCTTC.

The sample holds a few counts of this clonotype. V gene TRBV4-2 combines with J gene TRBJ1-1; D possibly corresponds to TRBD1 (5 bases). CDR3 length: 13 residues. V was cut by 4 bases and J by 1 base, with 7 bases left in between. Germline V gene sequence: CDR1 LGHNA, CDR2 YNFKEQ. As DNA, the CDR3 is TGTGCCAGCAGCCCGGGGGGGAACACTGAAGCTTTCTTT. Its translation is CASSPGGNTEAFF.